This T cell receptor beta chain was sequenced during a study of T cell responses to AZD1222 COVID-19 vaccine. Study-wide results and limits: Among the donors, most were white British and more were female, and clonal diversity was possibly underestimated.

Sequenced by immunoSEQ multiplex PCR; TCRdb stores in-frame clones only, minus some. This sample has 90,000 to 130,000 clones, with 92% found just once. The CDR3 runs to 16 residues. Germline V gene sequence: CDR1 LNHDA, CDR2 SQIVND (reference sequence). V gave up 9 bases and J gave up 2 bases, with 20 bases separating them. In this sample, this clone turned up once. Its antigen is as yet unknown. This sequence joins TRBV19 and TRBJ2-4; D is perhaps TRBD1 (6 bases). Sequenced here: peripheral blood, sampled 28 days after the second AZD1222 dose. The TCR was taken from an adult who received the AZD1222 COVID-19 vaccine. The CDR3 reads CARREKGERTKNIQYF. As DNA, the CDR3 is TGTGCCAGGAGGGAAAAGGGGGAGCGGACCAAAAACATTCAGTACTTC.